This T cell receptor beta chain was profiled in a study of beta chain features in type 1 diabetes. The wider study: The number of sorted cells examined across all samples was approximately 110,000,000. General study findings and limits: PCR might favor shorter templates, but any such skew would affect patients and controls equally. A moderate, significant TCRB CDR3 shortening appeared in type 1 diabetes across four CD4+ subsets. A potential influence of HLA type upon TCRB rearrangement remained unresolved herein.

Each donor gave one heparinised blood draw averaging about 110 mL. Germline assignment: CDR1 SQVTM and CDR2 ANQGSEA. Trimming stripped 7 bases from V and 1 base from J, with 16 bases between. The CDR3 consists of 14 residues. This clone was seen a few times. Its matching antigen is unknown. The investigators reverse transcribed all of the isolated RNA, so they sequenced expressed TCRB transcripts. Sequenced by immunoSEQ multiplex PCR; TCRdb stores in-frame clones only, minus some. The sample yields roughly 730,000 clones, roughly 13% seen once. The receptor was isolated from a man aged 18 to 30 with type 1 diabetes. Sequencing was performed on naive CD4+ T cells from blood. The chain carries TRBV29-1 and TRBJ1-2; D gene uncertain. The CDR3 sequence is CSAGDRGGNYGYTF. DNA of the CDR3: TGCAGCGCTGGTGATCGAGGAGGTAACTATGGCTACACCTTC.